This record concerns one T cell receptor beta chain sequence. The sample holds many counts of this clone. Its recognized antigen is unknown. No base quality information exists; no much larger clone differs at one position. This sample is drawn from a study of metastatic and nonmetastatic thyroid tumors (dated by TCRdb to 2018 to 2021). Some background on the complete study: Repertoires were compared across peripheral blood and tumor or nodule tissue samples from malignant and benign thyroid patients. Here is what the overall study found, with its caveats: In both blood and tumor samples, TCR beta diversity was reported to be significantly higher in malignant tumors than in benign nodules.

Libraries were prepared through PCR. The sample was run on an Illumina HiSeq 4000. The TCR beta-chain CDR3 region of each patient was profiled by high-throughput sequencing. The source study handled its data this way. A classifier to discriminate distant-metastatic papillary thyroid cancer patients was built from CDR3 differences across clinicopathological groups. To measure repertoire diversity the researchers used the Shannon index, while the Morisita-Horn index served to gauge how similar the tumor and blood repertoires were. TCRdb reran the public reads through fastp at Q25 and MiXCR, keeping productive beta chains. TCRdb's processing, not the authors' own work, is the source of the V and J calls. The sample contains 53,000 or so clones, roughly 20% of them found a single time. The top ten clonotypes cover roughly 3.7% of the sample. The CDR3 runs 16 amino acids, cysteine and phenylalanine included. Just the 48-base CDR3 DNA is kept, in frame starting at base 1. Compared with germline, V lacks 3 bases and J lacks 3 bases; bases without a gene match: 4. The germline V gene gives CDR1 as KGHSH and CDR2 as LQKENI.

No treatment had been received by any patient before thyroid surgery. Using T-cell receptor beta sequencing, the study looked back at clinical samples from patients collected from the early 2010s to the late 2010s. This receptor chain uses TRBV18 and TRBJ2-1, with TRBD2 matching 11 junction bases. This clonotype originated in a female donor with papillary thyroid cancer or a benign thyroid nodule (not recorded which). Some clones in this sample may be carry-over from other donors' samples. Sequencing used blood. The base sequence is TGTGCCAGCTCACCGGGACTAGCGGAGTACTACAATGAGCAGTTCTTC. It specifies CASSPGLAEYYNEQFF.